The clone carrying this T cell receptor beta chain has a count of ten or more. Its antigen is unknown. The data stem from a study of regulatory T cells in long-lasting Graves disease. Study results and limitations: It was possible that the small sample size reduced accuracy.

Arm-PCR of CDR3 regions and iRepertoire HTBI primers were used to build TCR beta libraries. MiXCR was run by TCRdb on the multiplex PCR reads, yielding one entry per CDR3 protein. Seen here are about 300,000 distinct CDR3 sequences, around a fifth observed once, and the top ten hold approximately 60%. The time point: persistent/refractory GD, antithyroid drugs over 5 years with positive TRAb. The TCR library was made from RNA that had been extracted from PBMCs in TRIzol. Patients of an endocrinology department in Xi'an, China, were included. Germline assignment: CDR1 SNHLY and CDR2 FYNNEI. This CDR3 contains 13 residues. V lost 2 bases to trimming and J lost 6 bases, with 10 bases between them.

Sequences were derived from peripheral blood mononuclear cells (PBMCs), sampled when the disease was refractory, from a patient treated with antithyroid drugs. The V call is TRBV2, the J call TRBJ1-1; no firm D call. This TCR was recovered from a female donor with Graves disease. For the CDR3, the DNA is TGTGCCAGCAGTGAAAGAGGGTGGGCTGAAGCTTTCTTT. Translation gives CASSERGWAEAFF.